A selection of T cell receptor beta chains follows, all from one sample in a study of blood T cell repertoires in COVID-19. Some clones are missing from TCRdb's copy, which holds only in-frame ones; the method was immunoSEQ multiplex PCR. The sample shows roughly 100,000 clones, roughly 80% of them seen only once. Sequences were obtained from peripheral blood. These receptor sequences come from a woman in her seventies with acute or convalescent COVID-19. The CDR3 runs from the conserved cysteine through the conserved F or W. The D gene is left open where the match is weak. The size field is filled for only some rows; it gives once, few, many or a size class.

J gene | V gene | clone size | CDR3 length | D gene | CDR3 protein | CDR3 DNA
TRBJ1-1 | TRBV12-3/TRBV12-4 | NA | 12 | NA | CASRGSGGPAFF | TGTGCCAGTCGAGGGTCGGGAGGGCCAGCTTTCTTT
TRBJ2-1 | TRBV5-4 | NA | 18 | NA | CASSVRGGALADLREQFF | TGTGCCAGCAGCGTGAGGGGGGGGGCCCTAGCGGACCTACGGGAGCAGTTCTTC
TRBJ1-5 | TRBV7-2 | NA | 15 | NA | CASSLDGMGNQPQHF | TGTGCCAGCAGCCTAGACGGGATGGGAAATCAGCCCCAGCATTTT
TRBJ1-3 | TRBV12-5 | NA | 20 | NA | CASGLVVGTIEVGAGNTIYF | TGTGCTAGTGGTTTGGTAGTGGGTACCATCGAGGTCGGGGCTGGAAACACCATATATTTT
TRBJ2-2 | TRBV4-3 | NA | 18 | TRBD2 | CASSQERAGGPDTGELFF | TGCGCCAGCAGCCAAGAACGAGCGGGGGGGCCGGACACCGGGGAGCTGTTTTTT
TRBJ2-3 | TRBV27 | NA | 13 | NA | CASSPIGTDTQYF | TGTGCCAGCAGTCCCATCGGGACAGATACGCAGTATTTT
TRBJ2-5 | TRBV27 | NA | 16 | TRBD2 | CASSSRLAGVQETQYF | TGTGCCAGCAGTTCTAGACTAGCGGGGGTCCAAGAGACCCAGTACTTC
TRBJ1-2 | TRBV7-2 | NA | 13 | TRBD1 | CASSLQTGDGYTF | TGTGCCAGCAGCTTACAAACAGGGGATGGCTACACCTTC
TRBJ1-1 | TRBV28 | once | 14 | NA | CASRETDINTEAFF | TGTGCCAGCAGGGAGACAGACATTAACACTGAAGCTTTCTTT
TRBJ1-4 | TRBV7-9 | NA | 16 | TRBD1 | CASSPWQGAMDEKLFF | TGTGCCAGCAGCCCCTGGCAGGGGGCAATGGATGAAAAACTGTTTTTT
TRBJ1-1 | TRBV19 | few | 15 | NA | CASRSGGHMNTEAFF | TGTGCCAGTAGATCGGGGGGACACATGAACACTGAAGCTTTCTTT
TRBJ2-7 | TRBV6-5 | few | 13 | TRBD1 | CASFGRGHYEQYF | TGTGCCAGCTTTGGAAGGGGGCACTACGAGCAGTACTTC
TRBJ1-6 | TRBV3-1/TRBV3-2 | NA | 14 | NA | CASSHRVTGSPLHF | TGTGCCAGCAGCCACAGGGTAACCGGTTCACCCCTCCACTTT
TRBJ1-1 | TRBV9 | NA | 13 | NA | CASSVAGDTEAFF | TGTGCCAGCAGCGTAGCGGGGGACACTGAAGCTTTCTTT
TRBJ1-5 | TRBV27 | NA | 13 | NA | CASGIGGNQPQHF | TGTGCCAGCGGGATCGGGGGCAATCAGCCCCAGCATTTT
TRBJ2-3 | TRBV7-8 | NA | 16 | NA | CASSLVTGQSTDTQYF | TGTGCCAGCAGCTTAGTTACAGGGCAAAGCACAGATACGCAGTATTTT
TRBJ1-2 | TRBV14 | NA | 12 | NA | CASSRPREGYTF | TGTGCCAGCAGCCGGCCCAGGGAAGGCTACACCTTC
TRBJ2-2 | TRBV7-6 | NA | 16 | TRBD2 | CASSLPSGVDTGELFF | TGTGCCAGCAGTCTACCCAGCGGGGTGGACACCGGGGAGCTGTTTTTT